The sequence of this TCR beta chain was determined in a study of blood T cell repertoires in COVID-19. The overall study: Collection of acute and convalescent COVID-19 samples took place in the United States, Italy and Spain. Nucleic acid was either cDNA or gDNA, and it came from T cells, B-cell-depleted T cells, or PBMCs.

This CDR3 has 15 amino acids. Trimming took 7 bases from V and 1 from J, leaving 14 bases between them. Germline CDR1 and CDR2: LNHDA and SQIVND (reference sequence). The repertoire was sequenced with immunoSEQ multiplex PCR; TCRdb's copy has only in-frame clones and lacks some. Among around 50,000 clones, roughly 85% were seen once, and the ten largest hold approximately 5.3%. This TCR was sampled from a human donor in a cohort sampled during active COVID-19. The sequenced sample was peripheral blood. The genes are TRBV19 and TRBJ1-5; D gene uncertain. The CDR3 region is CASTPGPGSNQPQHF. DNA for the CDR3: TGTGCCAGTACGCCGGGTCCGGGAAGCAATCAGCCCCAGCATTTT.